Presented here are 6 T cell receptor beta chains from one specimen sequenced in a study of T cell responses to AZD1222 COVID-19 vaccine. Sequencing used immunoSEQ multiplex PCR; TCRdb keeps in-frame clones, though not all of them. The sample yields 120,000 or so clones, approximately 90% seen once. The sample consisted of peripheral blood, taken 28 days after the second AZD1222 dose. These receptors all come from an adult who received the AZD1222 COVID-19 vaccine.

V is TRBV5-1 and J is TRBJ2-7; no clear D gene. This CDR3 contains 13 residues. Looked up from germline, CDR1 is SGHRS and CDR2 is YFSETQ. Trimming removed 3 bases from V and 5 bases from J, with 12 bases in between. The CDR3 loop reads CASSSTLSHEQYF. The DNA of the CDR3 is TGCGCCAGCAGCTCGACACTTTCGCACGAGCAGTACTTC.

The chain links TRBV11-3 to TRBJ1-4; D gene ambiguous. The V gene's germline CDR1 is SGHNT and CDR2 YENEEA. This CDR3 has 15 residues. The germline V and J ends were trimmed by 5 bases and 5 bases, with 15 bases remaining between them. CDR3 nucleotide sequence: TGTGCCAGCAGCCCCACAAGAGGAGGGAATGAAAAACTGTTTTTT. Translating gives CASSPTRGGNEKLFF.

This clone was observed a few times. The chain combines TRBV13 with TRBJ2-7; 8 nucleotides align to TRBD1. CDR3 length equals 14 residues. The ends lost 6 bases at V and 2 bases at J; junction bases unmatched: 6. Germline assignment: CDR1 PRHDT and CDR2 FYEKMQ (reference sequence). The CDR3 DNA follows: TGTGCCAGCAGTTCGGACAGGGTTCCCTACGAGCAGTACTTC. It yields the protein CASSSDRVPYEQYF. Complete variable domain (other parts from reference TRBV13 and TRBJ2-7): AAGVIQSPRHLIKEKRETATLKCYPIPRHDTVYWYQQGPGQDPQFLISFYEKMQSDKGSIPDRFSAQQFSDYHSELNMSSLELGDSALYFCASSSDRVPYEQYFGPGTRLTVT.

This rearrangement joins TRBV5-4 to TRBJ2-3; no clear D. Germline V gives CDR1 SGHNT, CDR2 YYREEE (reference sequence). CDR3 length equals 12 residues. V lost 4 bases to trimming and J lost 3 bases, with 6 bases between them. The CDR3 bases are TGTGCCAGCAGCAAAGTAACAGATACGCAGTATTTT. Translating gives CASSKVTDTQYF. The full variable domain, in which reference TRBV5-4 and TRBJ2-3 provide the parts outside the CDR3, is ETGVTQSPTHLIKTRGQQVTLRCSSQSGHNTVSWYQQALGQGPQFIFQYYREEENGRGNFPPRFSGLQFPNYSSELNVNALELDDSALYLCASSKVTDTQYFGPGTRLTVL.

The chain recombines TRBV11-3 with TRBJ2-1; 10 nucleotides match TRBD2. Germline CDR1 and CDR2: SGHNT and YENEEA. CDR3 size: 17 residues. With V trimmed by 1 base and J by 6 bases, 9 bases remained unmatched. Here the CDR3 reads CASSLGGQGLARNEQFF. For the CDR3, the DNA is TGTGCCAGCAGCTTAGGGGGTCAGGGACTAGCGCGCAATGAGCAGTTCTTC.

The CDR3 DNA follows: TGTGCCAGCAGTGCCCCACCCGGGGATGAGCAGTTCTTC. It encodes CASSAPPGDEQFF. The chain carries TRBV2 and TRBJ2-1; TRBD2 might be the D (5 bases). The CDR3 covers 13 residues. Germline CDR1 SNHLY, CDR2 FYNNEI. The V gene lost 4 bases and the J gene lost 8 bases, with 12 bases spanning the gap. The full variable domain, completed using reference TRBV2 and TRBJ2-1, is EPEVTQTPSHQVTQMGQEVILRCVPISNHLYFYWYRQILGQKVEFLVSFYNNEISEKSEIFDDQFSVERPDGSNFTLKIRSTKLEDSAMYFCASSAPPGDEQFFGPGTRLTVL.